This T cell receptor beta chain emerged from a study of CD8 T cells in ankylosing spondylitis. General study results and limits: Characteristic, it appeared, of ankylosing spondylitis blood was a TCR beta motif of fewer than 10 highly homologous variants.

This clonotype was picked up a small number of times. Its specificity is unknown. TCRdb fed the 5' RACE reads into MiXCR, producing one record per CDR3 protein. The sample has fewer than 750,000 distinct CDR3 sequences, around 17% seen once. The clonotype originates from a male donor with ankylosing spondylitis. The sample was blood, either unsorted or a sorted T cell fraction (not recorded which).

CDR3 residues: CASSLPGQGAREQYF. The CDR3 DNA reads TGTGCCAGCAGTTTACCGGGACAGGGGGCGCGAGAGCAGTACTTC. The rearrangement links TRBV28 to TRBJ2-7; 12 bases map to TRBD1. The CDR3 loop spans 15 amino acids. Trimming took 2 bases from V and 7 from J; bases not matched to a gene: 6. CDR1 MDHEN and CDR2 SYDVKM come from the germline V gene.